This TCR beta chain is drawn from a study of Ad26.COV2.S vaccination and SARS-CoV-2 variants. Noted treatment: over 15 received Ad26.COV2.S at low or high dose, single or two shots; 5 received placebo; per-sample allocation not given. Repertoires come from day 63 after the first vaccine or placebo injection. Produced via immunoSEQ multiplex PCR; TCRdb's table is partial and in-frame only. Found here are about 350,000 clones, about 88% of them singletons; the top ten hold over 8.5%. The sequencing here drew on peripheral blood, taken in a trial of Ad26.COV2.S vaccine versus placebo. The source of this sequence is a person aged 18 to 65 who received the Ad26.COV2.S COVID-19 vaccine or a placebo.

In DNA form, the CDR3 reads TGTGCCAGCAGTCTAGGGGGTGTTCTTGAGCAGTTCTTC. This translates into CASSLGGVLEQFF. The chain uses TRBV12-3 or TRBV12-4 and TRBJ2-1, with D perhaps TRBD1 (6 bases). The CDR3 spans 13 residues. Between the trimmed V and J ends, which lost 5 bases and 9 bases, there was a span of 14 bases.